This T cell receptor (beta chain) was documented in a study of blood T cells in healthy people across ages. Study results and limitations: Long-lived donors exceeded aged donors in naive CD4+ cells and diversity. Measured against age, TCR beta diversity per million T cells decreased in a roughly linear manner.

Combining a sample-barcoded 5' primer with a J-beta primer mix, a second PCR ran for about 6 to 11 cycles. TCRdb itself ran the 5' RACE reads through MiXCR, one entry per CDR3 protein. The sample includes about 620,000 distinct CDR3 sequences, 20% to 25% of them seen just once. From germline, CDR1 is MNHEY and CDR2 SVGAGI. The CDR3 runs 15 residues. Losses at the gene ends were 5 bases for V and 4 bases for J; bases not matched to a gene: 8. This clonotype was detected only a few times. Antigen: not known. The TCR was taken from a man between 65 and 85 years old in good health. Specimen: blood. This chain links TRBV6-5 with TRBJ1-1; the match to TRBD1 covers 9 bases. CDR3 DNA sequence: TGTGCCAGCAGTCCGGGACAGGGTCTTGGCACTGAAGCTTTCTTT. Protein product: CASSPGQGLGTEAFF.